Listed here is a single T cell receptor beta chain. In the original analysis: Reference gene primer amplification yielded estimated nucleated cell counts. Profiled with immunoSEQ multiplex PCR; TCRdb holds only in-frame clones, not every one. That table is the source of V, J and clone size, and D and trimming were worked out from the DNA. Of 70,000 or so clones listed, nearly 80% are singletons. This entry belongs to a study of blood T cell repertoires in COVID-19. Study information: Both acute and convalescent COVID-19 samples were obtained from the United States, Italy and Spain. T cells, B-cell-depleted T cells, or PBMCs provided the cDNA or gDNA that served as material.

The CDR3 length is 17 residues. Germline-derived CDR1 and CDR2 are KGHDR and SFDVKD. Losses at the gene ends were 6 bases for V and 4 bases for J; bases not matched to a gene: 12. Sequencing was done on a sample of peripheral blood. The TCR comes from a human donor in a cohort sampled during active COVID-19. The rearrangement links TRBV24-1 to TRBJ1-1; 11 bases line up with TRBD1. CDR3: CATSSGDGQGAFTEAFF. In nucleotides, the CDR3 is TGTGCCACCAGTAGCGGGGACGGACAGGGGGCTTTCACTGAAGCTTTCTTT.